A single sample gave rise to the 23 T cell receptor beta chains below, sequenced in a study of STAT5B mutations in CD4+ large granular lymphocyte leukemia. The data were produced by immunoSEQ multiplex PCR, yet TCRdb's version contains in-frame clones alone and is incomplete. The sample comprises roughly 32,000 clones, 76% of which are singletons, and around 2% rests with the top ten. The sequencing sample was made of CD4+ T cells from blood buffy coats. The source is a human donor in good health.

The V call is TRBV5-1, the J call TRBJ2-2; a possible D gene is TRBD1 (5 bases). The V gene's germline CDR1 is SGHRS and CDR2 YFSETQ. CDR3 size: 15 residues. Trimming stripped 0 bases from V and 0 bases from J, with 6 bases between. The CDR3 loop reads CASSLDRPNTGELFF. The CDR3 coding sequence is TGCGCCAGCAGCTTGGACAGGCCGAACACCGGGGAGCTGTTTTTT.

This clone was counted between two and nine times. The rearrangement links TRBV7-8 to TRBJ2-6; D uncertain. Germline V gene lookup returns CDR1 SGHVS and CDR2 FQNEAQ. The CDR3 contains 14 residues. The V end was cut by 0 bases, the J end by 4 bases, with 4 bases between. The DNA of the CDR3 is TGTGCCAGCAGCTTAGCGACCGGGGCCAACGTCCTGACTTTC. Its protein product is CASSLATGANVLTF.

The rearrangement links TRBV7-2 to TRBJ2-3; D perhaps matches TRBD1 (5 bases). This CDR3 has 12 amino acids. The V gene's germline CDR1 is SGHTA and CDR2 FQGNSA. Trimming left V 4 bases short and J 8 bases short, with 10 bases between. CDR3 coding DNA: TGTGCCAGCAGCTCCAGGGTTGGTACGCAGTATTTT. Its protein product is CASSSRVGTQYF.

This clone was seen a single time. The gene calls are TRBV5-1 and TRBJ1-3; D unresolved. This CDR3 has 15 amino acids. V lost 0 bases and J 4 bases, leaving 11 bases between the germline ends. Germline V gene lookup returns CDR1 SGHRS and CDR2 YFSETQ. The CDR3 region is CASSLAPGSGNTIYF. The CDR3 DNA follows: TGCGCCAGCAGCTTGGCTCCAGGCTCAGGAAACACCATATATTTT.

This chain connects TRBV7-2 to TRBJ2-7; 7 bases match TRBD1. Germline CDR1 SGHTA, CDR2 FQGNSA. CDR3 length: 14 residues. Trimming at V came to 5 bases and at J to 1 base, leaving 5 bases not matched to a gene. Here the CDR3 DNA reads TGTGCCAGCAGCCGGACAGGCTTTTCCTACGAGCAGTACTTC. Translating gives CASSRTGFSYEQYF.

A few counts support this clone. The junction shows a germline mismatch at one end, possibly a read error. The chain uses TRBV19 and TRBJ1-5, with D maybe TRBD1 (6 bases). From germline, CDR1 is LNHDA and CDR2 SQIVND (reference sequence). CDR3 length: 16 residues. The CDR3 loop reads CASSNRGGTGNPPQHF. CDR3 in DNA: TGTGCCAGTAGTAATCGGGGAGGTACAGGGAATCCGCCCCAGCATTTT.

The table lists this clone with a few counts. The V and J genes are TRBV19 and TRBJ1-2; no definite D call. The CDR3 is 13 residues long. The ends were cut back, 5 bases at V and 2 bases at J, with 9 bases in the middle. The germline CDR1 and CDR2 sequences are LNHDA and SQIVND (reference sequence). CDR3 sequence: CASSSTPNYGYTF. The CDR3, as DNA: TGTGCCAGTAGTTCGACACCAAACTATGGCTACACCTTC.

V and J are TRBV15 and TRBJ1-4; tentative D call: TRBD1 (5 bases). This CDR3 has 17 amino acids. Germline loops: CDR1 LNHNV, CDR2 YYDKDF (reference sequence). V lost 0 bases and J 4 bases, leaving 15 bases between the germline ends. In DNA form, the CDR3 reads TGTGCCACCAGCAGAGAAGGGAGGGGCGGCCTTAATGAAAAACTGTTTTTT. It translates to CATSREGRGGLNEKLFF.

The genes are TRBV9 and TRBJ2-3; TRBD2 aligns across 12 bases. J was trimmed by 3 bases and V by 4 bases; bases with no gene match: 3. Germline V gene lookup returns CDR1 SGDLS and CDR2 YYNGEE. This CDR3 is 15 amino acids long. DNA for the CDR3: TGTGCCAGCAGCCCTAGCGGGAGGGCAACAGATACGCAGTATTTT. Translating gives CASSPSGRATDTQYF.

The V call is TRBV27, the J call TRBJ1-6; D perhaps matches TRBD1 (5 bases). CDR1 is MNHEY and CDR2 is SMNVEV in the germline V gene (reference sequence). The CDR3 contains 14 residues. The V gene lost 6 bases and the J gene lost 4 bases, with 10 bases spanning the gap. The CDR3 DNA sequence: TGTGCCAGCAGGGTTGGGGGTTATAATTCACCCCTCCACTTT. Protein product: CASRVGGYNSPLHF.

V and J are TRBV19 and TRBJ1-2, with D perhaps TRBD1 (5 bases). The germline V gene encodes CDR1 LNHDA and CDR2 SQIVND (reference sequence). The CDR3 is made up of 13 amino acids. V was shortened by 3 bases and J by 8 bases, with 13 bases between the two germline ends. As DNA, the CDR3 is TGTGCCAGTAGTATCTTAGGGGTACGAGGCTACACCTTC. Translation gives CASSILGVRGYTF.

The chain carries TRBV5-6 and TRBJ1-5; tentative D call: TRBD1 (6 bases). The CDR3 is made up of 13 amino acids. Trimming removed 4 bases at V and 7 bases at J, with 12 bases between. Germline values: CDR1 SGHDT, CDR2 YYEEEE. The CDR3, as DNA: TGTGCCAGCAGCCTTTCGGGGGGCCAGCCCCAGCATTTT. Protein product: CASSLSGGQPQHF.

The chain combines TRBV18 with TRBJ1-2, with D tentatively TRBD1 (5 bases). V shed 1 base and J shed 2 bases, with 5 bases lying between them. The germline CDR1 and CDR2 sequences are KGHSH and LQKENI. The CDR3 totals 13 residues. The CDR3 DNA follows: TGTGCCAGCTCACCACGGGGGAACTATGGCTACACCTTC. Protein product: CASSPRGNYGYTF.

The chain has TRBV4-1 and TRBJ2-7; 8 nucleotides agree with TRBD1. CDR3 size: 17 residues. Germline trimming cut 0 bases from V and 4 bases from J; bases unmatched to any gene: 11. Germline lookup yields CDR1 MGHRA and CDR2 YSYEKL. The CDR3 DNA follows: TGCGCCAGCAGCCAAGAGACAGAGTCGGGACAGGTATACGAGCAGTACTTC. Translating gives CASSQETESGQVYEQYF.

The chain joins TRBV2 to TRBJ2-2, with a possible D match to TRBD1 (6 bases). Trimming took 8 bases from V and 4 from J, leaving 14 bases between them. CDR3 length equals 14 residues. Looked up from germline, CDR1 is SNHLY and CDR2 is FYNNEI. CDR3 in amino acids: CASVRTVSTGELFF. The CDR3 DNA follows: TGTGCCAGCGTCAGGACAGTATCCACCGGGGAGCTGTTTTTT.

The chain couples TRBV28 to TRBJ2-3; 9 bases align to TRBD2. The CDR3 is made up of 16 amino acids. The germline V gene has CDR1 MDHEN and CDR2 SYDVKM. With 2 bases clipped from V and 5 bases from J, the junction kept 8 bases outside the gene matches. The CDR3 region is CASSLTAAGGEDTQYF. The CDR3 nucleotides read TGTGCCAGCAGTTTAACAGCCGCGGGAGGGGAAGATACGCAGTATTTT.

The chain uses TRBV7-9 and TRBJ1-1; weak D call: TRBD1 (6 bases). The CDR3 is made up of 13 amino acids. The V end was cut by 5 bases, the J end by 2 bases, with 9 bases between. The germline gives CDR1 SEHNR, CDR2 FQNEAQ (reference sequence). For the CDR3, the DNA is TGTGCCAGCAGCCTTGGGACAAACACTGAAGCTTTCTTT. Amino acids: CASSLGTNTEAFF.

This rearrangement joins TRBV6-4 to TRBJ2-3; 7 bases agree with TRBD1. V shed 3 bases, J shed 2 bases, and the junction held 5 bases outside the gene matches. The CDR3 consists of 15 residues. Looked up from germline, CDR1 is MRHNA and CDR2 is SNTAGT. CDR3 DNA: TGTGCCAGCAGTGAGGAGGACAGGTCCACAGATACGCAGTATTTT. It translates to CASSEEDRSTDTQYF.

The chain carries TRBV10-3 and TRBJ2-7, with TRBD2 matching over 8 bases. V lost 6 bases and J lost 5; bases outside the gene matches: 6. This CDR3 contains 13 residues. CDR1 and CDR2 from the germline V gene are ENHRY and SYGVKD. CDR3 in DNA: TGTGCCATCAGCGGGGGGGATCAACACGAGCAGTACTTC. Its protein is CAISGGDQHEQYF.

The V gene is TRBV7-2, the J gene TRBJ2-5, with TRBD2 matching 7 bases. V dropped 5 bases and J dropped 3; count of bases not matched to a gene: 6. The CDR3 is 14 amino acids. Per germline, CDR1 SGHTA and CDR2 FQGNSA. CDR3 DNA: TGTGCCAGCAGCCCCCTGCGGGGGAAAGAGACCCAGTACTTC. Translating it yields CASSPLRGKETQYF.

The chain is built from TRBV30 and TRBJ2-5; weak D call: TRBD2 (5 bases). V was cut by 2 bases and J by 5 bases, with 15 bases left in between. The CDR3 has 14 residues. Looked up from germline, CDR1 is GTSNPN and CDR2 is SVGIG (reference sequence). The CDR3 sequence: CAWSLLRPGETQYF. DNA of the CDR3: TGTGCCTGGAGTCTCCTACGGCCGGGGGAGACCCAGTACTTC.

This chain uses TRBV30 with TRBJ1-5; D not certain. The germline V and J ends were trimmed by 3 bases and 8 bases, with 11 bases remaining between them. The CDR3 loop spans 12 amino acids. Germline CDR1 GTSNPN, CDR2 SVGIG (reference sequence). The DNA of the CDR3 is TGTGCCTGGAGCGCCCCCGACAAGCCCCAGCATTTT. It specifies CAWSAPDKPQHF.

In DNA form, the CDR3 reads TGTGCCAGCAGCTTTAGAGCGGGATTCACAGATACGCAGTATTTT. Translating it yields CASSFRAGFTDTQYF. The chain combines TRBV7-2 with TRBJ2-3; TRBD2 matches at 7 bases. The CDR3 sequence is 15 residues long. Trimming at V came to 3 bases and at J to 2 bases, leaving 5 bases not matched to a gene. Germline lookup yields CDR1 SGHTA and CDR2 FQGNSA.